This T cell receptor beta chain was profiled in a study of post-analysis software for immune sequencing data. Study at large: As for disease course, relapsing-remitting, secondary progressive and progressive-relapsing multiple sclerosis were all included. Findings and limits, study-wide: Samples from a shared batch, those prepared together, strongly co-clustered by F measure. TRBV5-6, TRBV5-1 and TRBV20-1 were among five TRBV segments more frequent in patients than controls.

Note on this clonotype: Its antigen is undetermined.

Prepared libraries of TCR beta cDNA carried unique molecular identifiers. The T cell input of roughly 0.95 to 11 million gave hundreds of thousands of cDNA molecules. A single record per CDR3 protein comes from TCRdb applying MiXCR to the PCR reads. In the table there are about 820,000 distinct CDR3 sequences, roughly 58% of which are singletons. V was trimmed by 4 bases and J by 7 bases, leaving 8 bases between them. The V gene's germline CDR1 is MNHNY and CDR2 SVGAGI (reference sequence). There are 13 residues in the CDR3. The V call is TRBV6-6, the J call TRBJ1-6; possible D gene TRBD1, 6 bases. The receptor was derived from a girl aged 10 to 17 with multiple sclerosis. Source material: blood. CDR3: CASSCRGNSPLHF. The CDR3 DNA sequence: TGTGCCAGCAGTTGTAGGGGGAATTCACCCCTCCACTTT.